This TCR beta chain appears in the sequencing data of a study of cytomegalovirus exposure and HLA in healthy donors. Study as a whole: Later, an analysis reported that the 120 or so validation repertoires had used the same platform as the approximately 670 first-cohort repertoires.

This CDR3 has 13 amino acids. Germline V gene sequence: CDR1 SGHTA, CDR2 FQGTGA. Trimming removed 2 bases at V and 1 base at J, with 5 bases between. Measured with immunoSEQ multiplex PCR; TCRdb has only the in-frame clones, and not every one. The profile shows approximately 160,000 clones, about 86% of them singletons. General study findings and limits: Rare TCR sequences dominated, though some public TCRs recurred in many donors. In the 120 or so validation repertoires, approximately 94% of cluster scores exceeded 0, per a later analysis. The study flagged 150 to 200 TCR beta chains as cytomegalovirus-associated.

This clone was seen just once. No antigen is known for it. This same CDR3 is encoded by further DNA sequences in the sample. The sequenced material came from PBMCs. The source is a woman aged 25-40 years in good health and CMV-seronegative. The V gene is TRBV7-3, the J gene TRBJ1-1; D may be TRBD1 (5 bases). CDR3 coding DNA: TGTGCCAGCAGCTTACAGGGGAACACTGAAGCTTTCTTT. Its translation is CASSLQGNTEAFF.